This is a list of T cell receptor beta chains from one sample in a study of metastatic and nonmetastatic thyroid tumors. Through MiXCR, TCRdb re-clonotyped the PCR reads. Seen here are around 41,000 clones, under 4% observed once, and the top ten hold 8% to 10%. Material for sequencing was blood. These receptors all come from a female donor with papillary thyroid cancer or a benign thyroid nodule (not recorded which). Some clones in this sample may be carry-over from other donors' samples. The CDR3 runs from the conserved cysteine through the conserved F or W. A D gene is named only where the DNA matches it firmly. Where a row states a size, it is once, few, many or the class of an expanded clone; other rows omit it.

NA	TRBV24-1	TRBJ2-7	many	TGTGCCACCAGTGACAGCAGAACCTCCCCTGTTGAGCAGTACTTC	CATSDSRTSPVEQYF
NA	TRBV12-3/TRBV12-4	TRBJ2-4	many	TGTGCCAGCAGTTTCGGCCTGAGCGAAAACATTCAGTACTTC	CASSFGLSENIQYF
TRBD2	TRBV3-1	TRBJ2-3	many	TGTGCCAGCAGCCAATCCCCCACTAGCGGGAAGGTAGATACGCAGTATTTT	CASSQSPTSGKVDTQYF
NA	TRBV19	TRBJ2-2	NA	TGTGCCAGTAGCACCGACACTTCCTCGTTCGGGGAGCTGTTTTTT	CASSTDTSSFGELFF
TRBD2	TRBV27	TRBJ2-3	NA	TGTGCCAGCAGTTTGGGTAGCGGGACCACAGATACGCAGTATTTT	CASSLGSGTTDTQYF
TRBD1	TRBV6-2/TRBV6-3	TRBJ2-7	NA	TGTGCCGGCAGACCAACAGGGGACCACGAGCAGTACTTC	CAGRPTGDHEQYF
TRBD2	TRBV7-3	TRBJ2-3	once	TGTGCCAGCAGCTTAATGGGGGGGTCAGATACGCAGTATTTC	CASSLMGGSDTQYF
NA	TRBV5-1	TRBJ2-2	few	TGCGCCAGCAGCCCGGACGTCAGCTACACCGGGGAGCTGTTTTTT	CASSPDVSYTGELFF
NA	TRBV4-1	TRBJ2-7	NA	TGCGCCAGCAGCCGGTCGGAGGGTTTGTACGAGCAGTACTTC	CASSRSEGLYEQYF
TRBD1	TRBV6-5	TRBJ1-5	few	TGTGCCAGCAGTGACTCAGGCAGGGGGCATACTCAGCCCCAGCATTTT	CASSDSGRGHTQPQHF
TRBD1	TRBV12-3/TRBV12-4	TRBJ2-7	many	TGTGCCAGCAGCCCCGGACAGGGATACGAGCAGTACTTC	CASSPGQGYEQYF
TRBD1	TRBV20-1	TRBJ1-1	NA	TGCAGTGCTCTAGGGGGCTGGAACACTGAAGCTTTCTTT	CSALGGWNTEAFF
NA	TRBV7-2	TRBJ2-2	many	TGTGCCAGCAGCTCGCAGGGGGGGACCGGGGAGCTGTTTTTT	CASSSQGGTGELFF
NA	TRBV6-9	TRBJ1-2	NA	TGTGCCAGCAGTTGGTCCGCAGAAAATGGCTACACCTTC	CASSWSAENGYTF
TRBD1	TRBV5-1	TRBJ1-4	NA	TGCGCCAGCAGCTTTTTCGGGACAGGGGGTGAAAAACTGTTTTTT	CASSFFGTGGEKLFF
TRBD1	TRBV29-1	TRBJ2-2	few	TGCAGCGTTGACTTACCTGGACAGGGTATCGCCGGGGAGCTGTTTTTT	CSVDLPGQGIAGELFF
NA	TRBV5-4	TRBJ2-1	NA	TGTGCCAGCAGGGCCCTAGAGGAAGCACCCAATGAGCAGTTCTTT	CASRALEEAPNEQFF
TRBD1	TRBV4-2	TRBJ1-4	many	TGTGCCAGCAGCCAAGATGTTCGGACAGGGGGCTCTAATGAAAAACTGTTTTTT	CASSQDVRTGGSNEKLFF
NA	TRBV12-5	TRBJ2-1	many	TGTGCTAGTGGTTCCGATGCAGGTGAGCAGTTCTTC	CASGSDAGEQFF
NA	TRBV24-1	TRBJ2-3	few	TGTGCCACCAGTGCCCCGCTAACAGGTGACGGCACAGATACGCAGTATTTT	CATSAPLTGDGTDTQYF
NA	TRBV6-1	TRBJ2-5	many	TGTGCCAGCACCAACCGCGGGGGCTCCCCGGAGACCCAGTACTTC	CASTNRGGSPETQYF
TRBD2	TRBV2	TRBJ2-1	many	TGTGCCAGCCTCACCGGGACTACTGACAATGAGCAGTTCTTC	CASLTGTTDNEQFF
TRBD1	TRBV7-9	TRBJ2-1	many	TGTGCCAGCGCGGACAGGGGGGGTAATGAGCAGTTCTTC	CASADRGGNEQFF
NA	TRBV30	TRBJ2-2	many	TGTGCCCGTCGTAAAGTAGGGGGAACCGGGGAGCTGTTTTTT	CARRKVGGTGELFF
NA	TRBV6-9	TRBJ2-7	NA	TGTGCCAGCAGTTTATCTTGGGCCTCCTACGACCAGTACTTC	CASSLSWASYDQYF
NA	TRBV5-5	TRBJ1-5	few	TGTGCCAGCAGCCGAGGCCCTTATCAGCCCCAGCATTTT	CASSRGPYQPQHF
TRBD1	TRBV20-1	TRBJ2-3	NA	TGCAGTGCTAGAGATCACAGGGGATCAGATACGCAGTATTTT	CSARDHRGSDTQYF
TRBD1	TRBV5-1	TRBJ1-2	few	TGCGCCAGCAGCTTGGGACAGGGCAAGAGAGGCTACACCTTC	CASSLGQGKRGYTF
NA	TRBV20-1	TRBJ2-4	many	TGCAGTGCTCATCCGGGACCAACACTAAACATTCAGTACTTC	CSAHPGPTLNIQYF
NA	TRBV2	TRBJ2-7	NA	TGTGCCAGCTCGGGACAATCCTACGAGCAGTACTTC	CASSGQSYEQYF
TRBD1	TRBV15	TRBJ2-7	few	TGTGCCACCAGCTCCAGGGGGACAGGGAACTACGAGCAGTACTTC	CATSSRGTGNYEQYF
TRBD2	TRBV11-3	TRBJ2-3	NA	TGTGCCAGCAGCTTAGATCCGCCGGGAGGCTATACAGATACGCAGTATTTT	CASSLDPPGGYTDTQYF
TRBD2	TRBV28	TRBJ2-5	many	TGTGCCAGCAGTTCCACGGGGGGGGATGAGACCCAGTACTTC	CASSSTGGDETQYF
NA	TRBV29-1	TRBJ2-7	many	TGCAGCGTTGGAAGACCGAGCTCCTACGAGCAGTACTTC	CSVGRPSSYEQYF